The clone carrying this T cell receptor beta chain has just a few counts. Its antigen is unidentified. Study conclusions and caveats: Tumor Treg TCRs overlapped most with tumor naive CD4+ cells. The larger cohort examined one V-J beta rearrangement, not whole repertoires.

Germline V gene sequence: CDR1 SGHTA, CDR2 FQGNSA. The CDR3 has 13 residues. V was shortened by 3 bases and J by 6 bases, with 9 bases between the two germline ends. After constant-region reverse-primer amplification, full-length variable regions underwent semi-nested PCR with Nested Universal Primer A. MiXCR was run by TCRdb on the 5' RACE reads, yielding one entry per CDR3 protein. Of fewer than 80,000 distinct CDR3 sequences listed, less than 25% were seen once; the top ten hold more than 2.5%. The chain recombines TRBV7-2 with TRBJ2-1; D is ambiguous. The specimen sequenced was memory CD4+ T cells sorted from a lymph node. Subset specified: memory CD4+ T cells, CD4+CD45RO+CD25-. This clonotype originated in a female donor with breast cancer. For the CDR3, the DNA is TGTGCCAGCAGCTTGGGCGGTCTCAATGAGCAGTTCTTC. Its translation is CASSLGGLNEQFF.